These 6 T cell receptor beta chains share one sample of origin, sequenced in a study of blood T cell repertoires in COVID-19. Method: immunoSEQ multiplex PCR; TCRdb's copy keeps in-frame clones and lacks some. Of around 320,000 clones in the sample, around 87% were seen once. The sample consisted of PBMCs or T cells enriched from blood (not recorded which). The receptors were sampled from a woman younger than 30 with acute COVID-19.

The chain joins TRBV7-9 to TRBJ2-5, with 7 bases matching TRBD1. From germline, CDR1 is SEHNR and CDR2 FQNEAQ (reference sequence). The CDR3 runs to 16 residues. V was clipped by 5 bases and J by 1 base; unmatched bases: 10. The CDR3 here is CASSPGAGGFQETQYF. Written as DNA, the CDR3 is TGTGCCAGCAGCCCTGGGGCAGGGGGATTCCAAGAGACCCAGTACTTC.

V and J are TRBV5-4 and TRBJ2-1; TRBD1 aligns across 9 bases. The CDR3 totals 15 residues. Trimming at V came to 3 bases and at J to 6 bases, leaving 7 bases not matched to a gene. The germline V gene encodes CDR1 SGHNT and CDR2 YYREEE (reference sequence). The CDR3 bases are TGTGCCAGCAGCTCGTGGGGGACAGGGCCCAATGAGCAGTTCTTC. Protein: CASSSWGTGPNEQFF.

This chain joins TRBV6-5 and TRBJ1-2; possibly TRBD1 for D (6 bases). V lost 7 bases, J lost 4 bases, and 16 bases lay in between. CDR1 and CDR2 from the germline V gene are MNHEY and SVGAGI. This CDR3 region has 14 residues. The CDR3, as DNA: TGTGCCAGCAACCCGGGGGGCGCAGGCTATGGCTACACCTTC. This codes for CASNPGGAGYGYTF.

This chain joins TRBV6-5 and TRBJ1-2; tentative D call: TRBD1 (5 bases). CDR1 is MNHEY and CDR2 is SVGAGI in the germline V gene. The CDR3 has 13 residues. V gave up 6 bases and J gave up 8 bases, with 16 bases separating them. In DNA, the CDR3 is TGTGCCAGCAGCGATCAGGGAATGGGCGGCTACACCTTC. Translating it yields CASSDQGMGGYTF.

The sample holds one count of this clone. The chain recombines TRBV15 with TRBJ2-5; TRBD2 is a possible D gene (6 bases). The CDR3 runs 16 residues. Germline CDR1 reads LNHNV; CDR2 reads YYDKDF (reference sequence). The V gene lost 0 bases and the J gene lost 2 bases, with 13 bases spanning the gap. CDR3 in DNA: TGTGCCACCAGCAGAGAGTTAGGGCGGGGACAAGAGACCCAGTACTTC. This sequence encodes CATSRELGRGQETQYF.

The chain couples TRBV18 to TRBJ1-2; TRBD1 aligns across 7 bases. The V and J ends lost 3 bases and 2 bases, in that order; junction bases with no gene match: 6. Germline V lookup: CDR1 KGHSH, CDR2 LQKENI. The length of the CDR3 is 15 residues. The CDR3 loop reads CASSPDRMVNYGYTF. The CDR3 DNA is TGTGCCAGCTCACCGGACAGGATGGTGAACTATGGCTACACCTTC.